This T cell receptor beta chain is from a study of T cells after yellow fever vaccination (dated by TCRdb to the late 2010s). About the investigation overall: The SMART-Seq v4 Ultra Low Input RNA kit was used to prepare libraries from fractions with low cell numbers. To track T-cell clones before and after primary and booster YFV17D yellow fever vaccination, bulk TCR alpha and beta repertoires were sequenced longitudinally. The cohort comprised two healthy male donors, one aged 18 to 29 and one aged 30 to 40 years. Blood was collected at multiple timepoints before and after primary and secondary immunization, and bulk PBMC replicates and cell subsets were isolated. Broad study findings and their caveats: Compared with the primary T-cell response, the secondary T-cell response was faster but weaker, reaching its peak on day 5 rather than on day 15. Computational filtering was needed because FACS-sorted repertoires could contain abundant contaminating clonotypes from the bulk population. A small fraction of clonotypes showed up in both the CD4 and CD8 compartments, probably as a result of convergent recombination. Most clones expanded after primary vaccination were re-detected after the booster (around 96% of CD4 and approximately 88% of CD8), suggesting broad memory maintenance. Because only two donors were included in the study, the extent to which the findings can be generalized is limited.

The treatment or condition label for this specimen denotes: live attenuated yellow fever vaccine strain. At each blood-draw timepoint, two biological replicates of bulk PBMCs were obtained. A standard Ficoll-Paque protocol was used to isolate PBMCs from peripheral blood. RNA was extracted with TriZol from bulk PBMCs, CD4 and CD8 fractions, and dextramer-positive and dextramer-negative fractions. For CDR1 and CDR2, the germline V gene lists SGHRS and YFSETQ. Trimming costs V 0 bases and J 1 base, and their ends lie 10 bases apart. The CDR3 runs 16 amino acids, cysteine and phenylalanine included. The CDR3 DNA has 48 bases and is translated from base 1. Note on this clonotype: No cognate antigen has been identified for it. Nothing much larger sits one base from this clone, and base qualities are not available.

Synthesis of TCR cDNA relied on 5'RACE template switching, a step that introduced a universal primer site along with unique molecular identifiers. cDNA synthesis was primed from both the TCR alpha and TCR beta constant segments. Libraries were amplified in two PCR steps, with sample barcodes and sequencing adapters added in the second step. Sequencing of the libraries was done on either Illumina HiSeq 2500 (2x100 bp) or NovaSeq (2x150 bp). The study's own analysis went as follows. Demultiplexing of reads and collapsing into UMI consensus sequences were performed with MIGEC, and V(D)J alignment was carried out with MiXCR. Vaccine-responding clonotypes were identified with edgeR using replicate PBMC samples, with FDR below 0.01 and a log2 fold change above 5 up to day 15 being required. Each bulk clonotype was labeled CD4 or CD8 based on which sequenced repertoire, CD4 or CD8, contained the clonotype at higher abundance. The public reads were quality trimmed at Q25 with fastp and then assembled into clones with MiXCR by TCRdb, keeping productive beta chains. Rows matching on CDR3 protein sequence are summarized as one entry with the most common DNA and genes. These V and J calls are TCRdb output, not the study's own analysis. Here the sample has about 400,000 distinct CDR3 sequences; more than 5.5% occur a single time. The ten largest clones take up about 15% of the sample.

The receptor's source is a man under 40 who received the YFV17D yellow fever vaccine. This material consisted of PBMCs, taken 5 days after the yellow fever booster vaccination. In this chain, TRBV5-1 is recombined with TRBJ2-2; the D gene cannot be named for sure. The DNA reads TGCGCCAGCAGCTTGGATCCAGTGCAGAACACCGGGGAGCTGTTTTTT. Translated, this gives CASSLDPVQNTGELFF. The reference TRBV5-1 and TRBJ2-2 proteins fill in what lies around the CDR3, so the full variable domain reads KAGVTQTPRYLIKTRGQQVTLSCSPISGHRSVSWYQQTPGQGLQFLFEYFSETQRNKGNFPGRFSGRQFSNSRSEMNVSTLELGDSALYLCASSLDPVQNTGELFFGEGSRLTVL.